Below are 9 T cell receptor beta chains sequenced from a single sample in a study of blood T cell repertoires in COVID-19. Libraries were prepared by immunoSEQ multiplex PCR; TCRdb keeps only in-frame clonotypes and omits some of them. The table includes 280,000 or so clones, roughly 89% detected once. The sample taken for sequencing was PBMCs or T cells enriched from blood (not recorded which). Receptor source: a woman in her thirties or forties who had recovered from COVID-19.

The genes are TRBV5-1 and TRBJ2-5; 9 nucleotides line up with TRBD2. Unmatched junction bases numbered 8, after V lost 7 bases and J lost 1 base. Germline V gene lookup returns CDR1 SGHRS and CDR2 YFSETQ. CDR3 length equals 15 residues. The DNA of the CDR3 is TGCGCCAGCCGAACACTAGCGGGCTCCCAAGAGACCCAGTACTTC. It codes for CASRTLAGSQETQYF.

The chain is built from TRBV30 and TRBJ2-2; TRBD2 matches at 9 bases. Per the germline V gene, CDR1 is GTSNPN and CDR2 is SVGIG (reference sequence). V was pared by 5 bases and J by 6 bases, with 10 bases of the junction left unmatched. CDR3 length: 15 amino acids. DNA for the CDR3: TGTGCCTGGTCCCTCGGGCTAGCGGGACCCGGGGAGCTGTTTTTT. Translation gives CAWSLGLAGPGELFF.

The J gene is TRBJ2-5, the V gene TRBV5-4; 7 bases fit TRBD1. CDR1 and CDR2 from the germline V gene are SGHNT and YYREEE (reference sequence). V gave up 3 bases and J gave up 5 bases; unmatched junction bases: 7. The CDR3 is 14 amino acids. The CDR3 region is CASSSTGATETQYF. For the CDR3, the DNA is TGTGCCAGCAGCTCAACAGGGGCTACGGAGACCCAGTACTTC.

This chain joins TRBV6-5 and TRBJ2-7, with 9 bases matching TRBD1. V lost 6 bases to trimming and J lost 5 bases; unmatched junction nucleotides: 11. Germline V gene lookup returns CDR1 MNHEY and CDR2 SVGAGI. The CDR3 covers 15 residues. CDR3 amino acids: CASSRDRDRENEQYF. In DNA form, the CDR3 reads TGTGCCAGCAGCCGCGACCGGGACAGGGAAAACGAGCAGTACTTC.

The J gene is TRBJ2-2, the V gene TRBV27; TRBD2 aligns across 14 bases. V shed 4 bases, J shed 7 bases, and the junction held 5 bases outside the gene matches. The germline V gene has CDR1 MNHEY and CDR2 SMNVEV (reference sequence). The CDR3 contains 16 residues. The CDR3: CASSSGLAGVGGELFF. The CDR3 bases are TGTGCCAGCAGTTCGGGACTAGCGGGAGTCGGCGGGGAGCTGTTTTTT.

The CDR3 loop is CASSQGGPENSPLHF. CDR3 DNA sequence: TGTGCCAGCAGCCAAGGAGGGCCCGAGAATTCACCCCTCCACTTT. The chain carries TRBV4-2 and TRBJ1-6; unclear D gene. This CDR3 has 15 residues. Germline assignment: CDR1 LGHNA and CDR2 YNFKEQ. The V end lost 1 base, the J end lost 7 bases, and 11 bases lay between the germline ends.

This chain links TRBV10-3 with TRBJ2-7, with D possibly TRBD2 on 6 matching bases. CDR3 length: 16 residues. Germline CDR1 is ENHRY and CDR2 is SYGVKD. Deletions cut 1 base from V and 1 base from J, with 14 bases between. This CDR3 reads CAISEWASDRSYEQYF. The CDR3 DNA follows: TGTGCCATCAGTGAGTGGGCTAGCGACCGATCCTACGAGCAGTACTTC.

The V gene is TRBV6-5, the J gene TRBJ2-1; 10 bases align to TRBD1. Trimming cost V 0 bases and J 6 bases; bases outside gene matches: 2. The CDR3 consists of 15 residues. CDR1 and CDR2 from the germline V gene are MNHEY and SVGAGI. Here the CDR3 reads CASSYSRQGANEQFF. The CDR3 DNA sequence: TGTGCCAGCAGTTACTCCAGACAGGGGGCCAATGAGCAGTTCTTC.

This sequence joins TRBV2 and TRBJ2-4, with D perhaps TRBD2 (5 bases). Trimming removed 6 bases from V and 0 bases from J, with 18 bases in between. The length of the CDR3 is 17 residues. Per the germline V gene, CDR1 is SNHLY and CDR2 is FYNNEI. CDR3 sequence reads: CASRSLPGNLAKNIQYF. As DNA, the CDR3 is TGTGCCAGCAGATCGCTTCCGGGAAATCTAGCCAAAAACATTCAGTACTTC.